This T cell receptor (beta chain) was identified in a study of T cell repertoires in cytomegalovirus infection. Study summary: CMV infection together with matching HLA type was indicated by public TCR beta signatures. Study-level findings and limits: Identification of carriers of CMV plus the relevant HLA was performed using cumulative public TCR beta family frequency. Across the ex vivo response, the dominant clonotypes were HLA-C-restricted CMV-specific TCR beta clonotypes.

Trimming at V came to 4 bases and at J to 10 bases, leaving 8 bases not matched to a gene. The CDR3 length is 16 residues. CDR1 is MNHEY and CDR2 is SVGEGT in the germline V gene. For this clonotype: Its antigen remains unidentified.

TCRdb used MiXCR to reprocess the reads, holding one entry per CDR3 protein. The top ten hold roughly 14% of the sample, which has about 350,000 distinct CDR3 sequences, just under 35% seen once. The origin of this receptor is a human donor in good health (CMV status not recorded). Some clones in this sample may be carry-over from other donors' samples. Sequencing used cultured PBMCs, obtained from culture after CMV antigen stimulation. This sequence joins TRBV6-2 or TRBV6-3 and TRBJ2-1, with 15 bases matching TRBD2. The CDR3 sequence is CASSSGLAGGMREQFF. DNA for the CDR3: TGTGCCAGCAGTTCCGGACTAGCGGGAGGGATGAGGGAGCAGTTCTTC.